The next 3 T cell receptor beta chains were all read from a single sample in a study of blood T cell repertoires in COVID-19. Sequenced by immunoSEQ multiplex PCR; TCRdb stores in-frame clones only, minus some. The sample lists some 260,000 clones, about 91% occurring once. Sample: peripheral blood. The receptor source for this set is a woman aged 30 to 39 with COVID-19, enrolled during active disease.

CDR3 region: CASSLGRGPYNEQFF. The DNA of the CDR3 is TGTGCCAGCAGCTTGGGGAGGGGCCCTTACAATGAGCAGTTCTTC. V gene TRBV5-5 combines with J gene TRBJ2-1, with D possibly matching TRBD2 (6 bases). The V end was cut by 0 bases, the J end by 4 bases, with 11 bases between. The CDR3 loop spans 15 amino acids. Germline assignment: CDR1 SGHKS and CDR2 YYEKEE (reference sequence).

The chain carries TRBV3-1 (or the pseudogene TRBV3-2) and TRBJ2-7; TRBD1 matches at 8 bases. V trimming: 0 bases; J trimming: 1 base; junction bases outside the gene matches: 5. This CDR3 spans 16 amino acids. CDR1 and CDR2 (germline): LGHDT, YNNKEL (reference sequence). The CDR3 sequence: CASSQESGGASYEQYV. CDR3 bases: TGTGCCAGCAGCCAAGAATCAGGGGGCGCATCCTACGAGCAGTACGTC.

This clone appeared a single time. The chain uses TRBV10-2 and TRBJ2-3; the D gene is possibly TRBD1 (6 bases). The CDR3 has 13 amino acids. V gave up 2 bases and J gave up 3 bases, with 6 bases separating them. In germline, CDR1 is WSHSY, CDR2 SAAADI. The CDR3 loop is CASSERGTDTQYF. For the CDR3, the DNA is TGCGCCAGCAGTGAGAGGGGGACAGATACGCAGTATTTT.